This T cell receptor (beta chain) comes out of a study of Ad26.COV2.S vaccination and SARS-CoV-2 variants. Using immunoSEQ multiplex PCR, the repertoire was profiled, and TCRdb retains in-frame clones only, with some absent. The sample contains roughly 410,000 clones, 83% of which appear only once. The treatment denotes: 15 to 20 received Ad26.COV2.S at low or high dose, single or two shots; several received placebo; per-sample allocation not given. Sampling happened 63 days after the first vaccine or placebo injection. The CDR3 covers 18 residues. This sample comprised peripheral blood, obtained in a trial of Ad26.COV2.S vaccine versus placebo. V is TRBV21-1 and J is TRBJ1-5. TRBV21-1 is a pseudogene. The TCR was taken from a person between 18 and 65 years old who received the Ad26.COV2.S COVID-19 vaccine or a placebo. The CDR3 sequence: CASSSPGPSLYSNQPQHF. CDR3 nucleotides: TGTGCCAGCAGCTCCCCGGGCCCTTCCCTTTATAGCAATCAGCCCCAGCATTTT.